This T cell receptor beta chain was captured by sequencing in a study of blood T cell repertoires in COVID-19. In the study overall: Samples of COVID-19 (acute and convalescent) were obtained from the United States, Italy and Spain.

Cohort allocation depended upon clinical history that participants reported. Trimming left V 3 bases short and J 15 bases short, with 12 bases between. The CDR3 runs 11 residues. The authors' processing: Nucleated cell number was recorded as an estimate derived from reference gene primer amplification. The protocol was immunoSEQ multiplex PCR, while the TCRdb copy is restricted to in-frame clones and leaves out a portion. V, J and clone size derive from that table, while D and trimming were established from the DNA sequence. The sample has 250,000 to 350,000 clones, around 89% seen once; the top ten hold around 2%.

The chain uses TRBV12-3 or TRBV12-4 and TRBJ2-1; weak D call: TRBD2 (6 bases). The receptor was isolated from a woman in her sixties or seventies in a cohort exposed to, infected with or recovered from COVID-19 (not recorded which). Sequenced: PBMCs or T cells enriched from blood (not recorded which). The chain's CDR3 is CASSLDYWPFF. The CDR3 DNA follows: TGTGCCAGCAGTTTGGACTACTGGCCGTTCTTC.